This TCR beta chain originates from a study of T-cell reconstitution after alpha-beta-depleted transplantation in children. Findings of the study overall: Alpha-beta T cells present about two months after transplant were reported to originate from several hundred expanded graft clones. T-cell counts and diversity were attributed mostly to newly produced T cells one year after transplant. The study traced high day-60 TCRbeta diversity in some patients to surviving recipient T cells and thymic progenitors.

TCRbeta library construction was performed incorporating unique molecular identifiers. TCRdb called the PCR reads again in MiXCR, with one record for every CDR3 protein. The table has approximately 430,000 distinct CDR3 sequences, about a sixth seen once; the top ten hold less than 30%. The V gene end was trimmed by 3 bases and the J gene end by 1 base; junction bases not matched to a gene: 2. Germline CDR1 and CDR2: ENHRY and SYGVKD. This CDR3 has 14 amino acids. This clonotype was counted only a few times. Its target is not known. This receptor was obtained from a boy younger than two who had a stem cell transplant for Wiskott-Aldrich syndrome, so the T cells may come from the graft donor. The chain recombines TRBV10-3 with TRBJ2-7; 8 bases line up with TRBD2. The material was PBMCs, mostly from graft donor cells, obtained 360 days after TCRalphabeta/CD19-depleted stem cell transplant. The DNA of the CDR3 is TGTGCCATCAGTGAAGCGGGAGAGTCCTACGAGCAGTACTTC. Protein sequence: CAISEAGESYEQYF.